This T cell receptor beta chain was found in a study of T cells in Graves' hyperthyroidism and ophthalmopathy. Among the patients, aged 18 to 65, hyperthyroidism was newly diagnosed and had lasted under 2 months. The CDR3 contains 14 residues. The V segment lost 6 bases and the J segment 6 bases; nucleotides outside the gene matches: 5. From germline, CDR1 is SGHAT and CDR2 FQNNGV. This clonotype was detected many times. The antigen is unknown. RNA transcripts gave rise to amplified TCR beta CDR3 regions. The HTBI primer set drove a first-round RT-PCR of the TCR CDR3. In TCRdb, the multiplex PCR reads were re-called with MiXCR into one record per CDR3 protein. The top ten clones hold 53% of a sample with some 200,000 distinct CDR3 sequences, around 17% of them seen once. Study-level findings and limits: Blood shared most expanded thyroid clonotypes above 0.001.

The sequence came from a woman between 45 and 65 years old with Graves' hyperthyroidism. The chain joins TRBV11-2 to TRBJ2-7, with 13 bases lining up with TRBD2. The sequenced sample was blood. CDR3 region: CASRRLAGGPEQYF. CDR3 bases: TGTGCCAGCAGGAGACTAGCGGGAGGCCCCGAGCAGTACTTC.